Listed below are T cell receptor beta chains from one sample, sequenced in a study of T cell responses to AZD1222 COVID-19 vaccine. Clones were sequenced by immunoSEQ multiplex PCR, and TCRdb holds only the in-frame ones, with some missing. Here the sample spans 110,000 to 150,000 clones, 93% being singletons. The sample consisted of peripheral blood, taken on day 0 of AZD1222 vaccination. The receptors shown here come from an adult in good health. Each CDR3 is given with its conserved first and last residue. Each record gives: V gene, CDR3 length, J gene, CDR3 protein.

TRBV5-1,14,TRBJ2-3,CASSLGVSTDTQYF
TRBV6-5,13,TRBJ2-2,CASSYSNTGELFF
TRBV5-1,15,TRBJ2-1,CASSLVLSSYNEQFF
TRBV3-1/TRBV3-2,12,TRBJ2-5,CASSQDEETQYF
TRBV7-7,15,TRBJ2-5,CASSFDGQGWKTQYF
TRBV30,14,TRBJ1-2,CAWSSGEGNYGYTF
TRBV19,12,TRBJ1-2,CASTDPSTGYTF
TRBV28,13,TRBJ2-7,CASGQRGSYEQYF
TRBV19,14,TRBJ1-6,CASRLNRGGSPLHF
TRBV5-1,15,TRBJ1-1,CASSLVSGSTTEAFF
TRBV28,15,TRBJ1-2,CASSLWGRADNGYTF
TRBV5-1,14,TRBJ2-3,CASTTGGRADTQYF
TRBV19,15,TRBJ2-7,CASTKGTSGAYEQYF
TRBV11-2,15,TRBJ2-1,CASSLREVSYNEQFF
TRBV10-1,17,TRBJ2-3,CASSESGSGRAADTQYF
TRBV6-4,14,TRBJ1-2,CASSDSGQGGGYTF
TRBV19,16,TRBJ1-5,CASSKTTRGANQPQHF
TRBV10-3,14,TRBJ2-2,CAISASPGFGELFF
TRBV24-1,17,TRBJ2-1,CATSDPIGTDNYNEQFF
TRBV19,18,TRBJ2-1,CASSILIVLAGGPNEQFF
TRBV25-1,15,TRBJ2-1,CASRGYGLAGVEQFF
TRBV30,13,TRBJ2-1,CAWARGSYNEQFF
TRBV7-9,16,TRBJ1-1,CASSPYGQGGYTEAFF
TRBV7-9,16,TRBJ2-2,CASSLGLDRTTGELFF
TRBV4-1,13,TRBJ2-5,CASSQGIKETQYF
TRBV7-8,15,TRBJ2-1,CASSLVAGRVNEQFF
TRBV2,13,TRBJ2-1,CASILDSYNEQFF
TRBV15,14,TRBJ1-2,CATSRDTINYGYTF
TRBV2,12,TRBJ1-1,CVHGLHPPEAFF
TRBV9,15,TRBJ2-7,CASSVGGDSTYEQYF
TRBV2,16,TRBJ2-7,CASSEDRAAGFYEQYF
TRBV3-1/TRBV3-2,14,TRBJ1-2,CASSSDPGVGGYTF
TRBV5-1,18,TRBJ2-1,CASSLGSGGGRYYNEQFF
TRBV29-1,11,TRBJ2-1,CSVGQYNEQFF
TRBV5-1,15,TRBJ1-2,CASSLAGGANYGYTF
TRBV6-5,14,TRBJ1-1,CASRTTGGDTEAFF
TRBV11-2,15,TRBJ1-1,CASSFRRALRTEAFF
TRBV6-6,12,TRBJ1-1,CASSSGNTEAFF
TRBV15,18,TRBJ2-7,CATSRDRLGRSLANEQYF
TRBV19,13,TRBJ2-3,CATRTGSRDTQYF
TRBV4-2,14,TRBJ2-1,CASSHGTRYNEQFF
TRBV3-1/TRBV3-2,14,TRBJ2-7,CASSTSGRDYEQYF
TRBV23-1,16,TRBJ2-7,CASSHQYTGGLYEQYF
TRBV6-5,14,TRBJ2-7,CASSYSTGGYEQYF
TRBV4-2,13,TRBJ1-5,CASSQDKSQPQHF